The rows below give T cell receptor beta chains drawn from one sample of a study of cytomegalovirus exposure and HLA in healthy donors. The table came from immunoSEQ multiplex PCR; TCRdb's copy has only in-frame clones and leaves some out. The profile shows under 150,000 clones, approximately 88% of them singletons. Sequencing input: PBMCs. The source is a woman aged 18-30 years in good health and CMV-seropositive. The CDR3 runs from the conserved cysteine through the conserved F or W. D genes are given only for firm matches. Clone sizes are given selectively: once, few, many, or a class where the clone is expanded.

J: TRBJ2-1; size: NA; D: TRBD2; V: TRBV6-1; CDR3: CASRREAASYNEQFF
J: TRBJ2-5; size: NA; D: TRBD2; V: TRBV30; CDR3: CAWSVRGRGAPETQYF
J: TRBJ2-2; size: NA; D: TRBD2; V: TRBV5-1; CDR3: CASSLSGADTGELFF
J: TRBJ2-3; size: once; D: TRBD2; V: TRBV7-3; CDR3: CASSSGGGFGTDTQYF
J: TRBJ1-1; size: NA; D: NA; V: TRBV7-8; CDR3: CASSSLRGSPPQTRGEAFF
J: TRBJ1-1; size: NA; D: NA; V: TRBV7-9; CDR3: CATTGESMFDTEAFF
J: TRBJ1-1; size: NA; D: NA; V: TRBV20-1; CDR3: CSASPGTEAFF
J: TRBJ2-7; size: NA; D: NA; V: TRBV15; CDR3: CATSRDGGTYEQYF
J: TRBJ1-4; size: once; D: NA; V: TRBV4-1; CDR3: CASSQVWQGINEKLFF
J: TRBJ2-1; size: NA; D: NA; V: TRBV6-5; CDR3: CASSEALLTSKFF
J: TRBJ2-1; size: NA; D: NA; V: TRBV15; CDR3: CATSRAKSGYNEQFF
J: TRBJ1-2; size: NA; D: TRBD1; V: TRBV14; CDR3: CASSRDPGQAYGYTF
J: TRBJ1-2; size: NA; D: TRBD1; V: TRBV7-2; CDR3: CASSLSGTGGGGYTF